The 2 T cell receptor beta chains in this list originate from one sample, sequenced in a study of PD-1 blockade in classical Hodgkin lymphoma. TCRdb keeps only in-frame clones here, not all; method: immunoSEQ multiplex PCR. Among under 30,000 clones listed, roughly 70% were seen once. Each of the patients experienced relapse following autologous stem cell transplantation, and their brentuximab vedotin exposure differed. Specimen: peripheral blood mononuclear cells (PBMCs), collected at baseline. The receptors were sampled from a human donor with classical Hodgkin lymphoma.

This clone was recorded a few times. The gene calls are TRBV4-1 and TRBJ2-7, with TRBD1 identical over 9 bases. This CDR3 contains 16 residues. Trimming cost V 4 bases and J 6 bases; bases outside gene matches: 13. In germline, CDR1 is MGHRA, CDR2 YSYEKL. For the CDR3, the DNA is TGCGCCAGCAGCCCGGGGAACCGGGACAGGGTTTCCGAGCAGTACTTC. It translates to CASSPGNRDRVSEQYF.

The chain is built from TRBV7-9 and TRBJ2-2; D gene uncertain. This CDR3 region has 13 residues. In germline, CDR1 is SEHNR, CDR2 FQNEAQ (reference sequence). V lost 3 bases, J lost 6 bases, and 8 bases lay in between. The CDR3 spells CASSFGTPGELFF. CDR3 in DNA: TGTGCCAGCAGCTTCGGTACCCCCGGGGAGCTGTTTTTT.